The source of this T cell receptor (beta chain) is a study of T cell responses to AZD1222 COVID-19 vaccine. Sequencing used immunoSEQ multiplex PCR; TCRdb keeps in-frame clones, though not all of them. Among some 150,000 clones listed, about nine tenths were seen once. Concerning this clone: What it binds is not known.

CDR1 and CDR2 from the germline V gene are MNHEY and SVGEGT. The CDR3 runs to 16 residues. Trimming cost V 5 bases and J 5 bases; bases outside gene matches: 8. Whole-study findings and limits: Baseline testing showed seropositivity in only a handful of AZD1222 recipients.

Specimen: peripheral blood, collected 28 days after the second AZD1222 dose. The sequence was collected from an adult who received the AZD1222 COVID-19 vaccine. J is TRBJ2-1 and V is TRBV6-2 or TRBV6-3, with 11 bases that match TRBD2. This chain's CDR3 is CASSRPSGRMHNEQFF. CDR3 bases: TGTGCCAGCAGTCGTCCTAGCGGGAGGATGCACAATGAGCAGTTCTTC.